These 22 T cell receptor beta chains share one sample of origin, sequenced in a study of blood T cell repertoires in COVID-19. Clones were sequenced by immunoSEQ multiplex PCR, and TCRdb holds only the in-frame ones, with some missing. Of over 250,000 clones detected, roughly 84% appear once; the ten largest clones hold roughly 1.6%. The sequencing input was peripheral blood. The receptors stem from a human donor with COVID-19, enrolled during active disease. The donor label of this sample is uncertain.

The J gene is TRBJ1-1, the V gene TRBV19; no clear D. V was pared by 5 bases and J by 5 bases, with 9 bases between. The CDR3 has 12 residues. Germline lookup yields CDR1 LNHDA and CDR2 SQIVND (reference sequence). The CDR3 DNA sequence: TGTGCCAGTAGTCTAGTCGGGACTGAAGCTTTCTTT. This translates into CASSLVGTEAFF.

The chain employs TRBV5-1 and TRBJ2-3, with 8 bases identical to TRBD2. The J segment lost 5 bases and the V segment lost 7 bases, leaving 9 bases of the junction unmatched. The CDR3 has 14 residues. CDR1 and CDR2 (germline): SGHRS, YFSETQ. The CDR3 sequence: CASRLTGGRDTQYF. The CDR3 region has the DNA TGCGCCAGCCGACTAACGGGAGGGCGAGATACGCAGTATTTT.

V is TRBV28 and J is TRBJ2-7, with a weak D call TRBD2 (5 bases). The germline V and J ends were trimmed by 2 bases and 5 bases, with 19 bases remaining between them. The CDR3 contains 16 residues. Germline-derived CDR1 and CDR2 are MDHEN and SYDVKM. CDR3: CASSLMAGGERDEQYF. The CDR3 DNA reads as TGTGCCAGCAGTTTAATGGCCGGAGGCGAACGCGACGAGCAGTACTTC.

This sequence joins TRBV19 and TRBJ2-7; TRBD2 agrees at 7 bases. Trimming removed 5 bases from V and 0 bases from J; junction bases left unmatched: 13. This CDR3 is built from 17 residues. Germline V lookup: CDR1 LNHDA, CDR2 SQIVND (reference sequence). The DNA of the CDR3 is TGTGCCAGTAGTCCAAGGGCGAGCGGGGCGAGCTCCTACGAGCAGTACTTC. The encoded protein is CASSPRASGASSYEQYF.

The chain joins TRBV7-2 to TRBJ1-2; D is uncertain. Trimming stripped 6 bases from V and 8 bases from J, with 13 bases between. Germline loops: CDR1 SGHTA, CDR2 FQGNSA. The CDR3 runs to 12 residues. The CDR3 is CASRLSLAGYTF. Written as DNA, the CDR3 is TGTGCCAGCAGACTTAGCTTAGCGGGCTACACCTTC.

V usage is TRBV6-6 and J usage is TRBJ2-2; unclear D gene. The ends were cut back, 3 bases at V and 4 bases at J, with 12 bases in the middle. The CDR3 runs 15 residues. From germline, CDR1 is MNHNY and CDR2 SVGAGI (reference sequence). This chain's CDR3 is CASSYDFGGTGELFF. The DNA for the CDR3 is TGTGCCAGCAGTTATGATTTCGGCGGCACCGGGGAGCTGTTTTTT.

This clone was detected only once. The CDR3 loop is CASSPSPGLAGDADTQYF. CDR3 nucleotides: TGTGCCAGCAGCCCAAGCCCGGGACTAGCGGGAGATGCAGATACGCAGTATTTT. The chain employs TRBV5-4 and TRBJ2-3; 14 bases line up with TRBD2. The CDR3 spans 18 residues. The J segment lost 4 bases and the V segment lost 4 bases, leaving 11 bases of the junction unmatched. Germline loops: CDR1 SGHNT, CDR2 YYREEE (reference sequence).

The genes are TRBV9 and TRBJ2-5; 7 nucleotides match TRBD1. Losses at the gene ends were 5 bases for V and 1 base for J; bases not matched to a gene: 2. The CDR3 contains 13 residues. The germline V gene encodes CDR1 SGDLS and CDR2 YYNGEE. The CDR3 DNA sequence: TGTGCCAGCAGGGGACAGTCCCAAGAGACCCAGTACTTC. Translated: CASRGQSQETQYF.

The rearrangement links TRBV4-1 to TRBJ2-7, with 8 bases that match TRBD1. The CDR3 sequence is 17 residues long. Germline assignment: CDR1 MGHRA and CDR2 YSYEKL. The J segment lost 3 bases and the V segment lost 1 base, leaving 11 bases of the junction unmatched. CDR3 DNA sequence: TGCGCCAGCAGCCAAGTCCTCCAGGGGGCAAGGCTCTACGAGCAGTACTTC. It translates to CASSQVLQGARLYEQYF.

The chain has TRBV19 and TRBJ2-7; 13 bases match TRBD2. J was trimmed by 2 bases and V by 3 bases; bases with no gene match: 1. The CDR3 covers 15 residues. Germline V CDR1 and CDR2: LNHDA, SQIVND (reference sequence). CDR3 in amino acids: CASSIGTSGAYEQYF. The CDR3 DNA sequence: TGTGCCAGTAGTATCGGGACTAGCGGGGCCTACGAGCAGTACTTC.

DNA for the CDR3: TGTGCCAGCAGCTTAAATATGGCGGGCCTGGGGGAGACCCAGTACTTC. Translation: CASSLNMAGLGETQYF. The chain couples TRBV5-5 to TRBJ2-5; TRBD2 might be the D (5 bases). V was cut by 2 bases and J by 5 bases, with 19 bases left in between. Per the germline V gene, CDR1 is SGHKS and CDR2 is YYEKEE (reference sequence). The CDR3 spans 16 residues.

This clone has a single count. The chain couples TRBV6-1 to TRBJ1-3; the match to TRBD1 covers 9 bases. V trimming: 1 base; J trimming: 2 bases; junction bases outside the gene matches: 9. Germline V CDR1 and CDR2: MNHNS, SASEGT. The CDR3 loop spans 18 amino acids. The CDR3 DNA reads TGTGCCAGCAGTGAAGGACTCGCGGGACAGGGTCCTGGAAACACCATATATTTT. It is translated as CASSEGLAGQGPGNTIYF.

This clone came up a few times. The chain employs TRBV10-1 and TRBJ2-1; TRBD2 is a possible D gene (6 bases). Germline V gives CDR1 WNHNN, CDR2 SYGVQD (reference sequence). Trimming left V 4 bases short and J 6 bases short, with 13 bases between. The CDR3 loop spans 14 amino acids. DNA for the CDR3: TGCGCCAGCAGTGTTTCAGGTAGCGGCAATGAGCAGTTCTTC. Translating it yields CASSVSGSGNEQFF.

The chain uses TRBV27 and TRBJ1-5; no firm D call. The V and J ends lost 3 bases and 4 bases respectively, with 4 bases between them. The CDR3 spans 12 residues. Germline CDR1 and CDR2: MNHEY and SMNVEV (reference sequence). The CDR3 region has the DNA TGTGCCAGCAGTTTCGTTAATCAGCCCCAGCATTTT. Its protein product is CASSFVNQPQHF.

The rearrangement links TRBV24-1 to TRBJ2-5, with no clear D. CDR1 and CDR2 (germline): KGHDR, SFDVKD. Trimming took off 1 base at V and 4 bases at J, with 6 bases between the two ends. The CDR3 runs 13 residues. This CDR3 reads CATSDFGRETQYF. CDR3 sequence (DNA): TGTGCCACCAGTGATTTTGGCCGAGAGACCCAGTACTTC.

V usage is TRBV28 and J usage is TRBJ2-3, with 7 bases that match TRBD1. CDR1 is MDHEN, CDR2 SYDVKM, per germline. Unmatched junction bases numbered 7, after V lost 4 bases and J lost 3 bases. The CDR3 runs to 15 residues. In DNA, the CDR3 is TGTGCCAGCAGTTCTTGGGGCAGGGGGACAGATACGCAGTATTTT. Translation: CASSSWGRGTDTQYF.

The genes are TRBV30 and TRBJ2-7, with 7 bases lining up with TRBD1. The CDR3 sequence is 21 residues long. Germline V gene lookup returns CDR1 GTSNPN and CDR2 SVGIG (reference sequence). J was trimmed by 3 bases and V by 2 bases; bases with no gene match: 28. Here the CDR3 reads CAWSKRLAHHGKGAVVYEQYF. The DNA of the CDR3 is TGTGCCTGGAGTAAAAGGTTGGCGCATCACGGGAAGGGGGCTGTTGTCTACGAGCAGTACTTC. The variable domain in full, with the rest retrieved from reference TRBV30 and TRBJ2-7, is SQTIHQWPATLVQPVGSPLSLECTVEGTSNPNLYWYRQAAGRGLQLLFYSVGIGQISSEVPQNLSASRPQDRQFILSSKKLLLSDSGFYLCAWSKRLAHHGKGAVVYEQYFGPGTRLTVT.

This clone was observed a few times. The chain carries TRBV19 and TRBJ1-2; 8 nucleotides align to TRBD1. Per the germline V gene, CDR1 is LNHDA and CDR2 is SQIVND (reference sequence). The CDR3 totals 15 residues. The J segment lost 4 bases and the V segment lost 4 bases, leaving 8 bases of the junction unmatched. CDR3 bases: TGTGCCAGTAGTACCCCCAGGGGGCAGGGCTATGGCTACACCTTC. Its translation is CASSTPRGQGYGYTF. Complete variable domain (other parts from reference TRBV19 and TRBJ1-2): DGGITQSPKYLFRKEGQNVTLSCEQNLNHDAMYWYRQDPGQGLRLIYYSQIVNDFQKGDIAEGYSVSREKKESFPLTVTSAQKNPTAFYLCASSTPRGQGYGYTFGSGTRLTVV.

This chain uses TRBV28 with TRBJ1-2; D not resolved. Trimming took 5 bases from V and 4 from J, leaving 20 bases between them. The CDR3 covers 16 residues. Germline assignment: CDR1 MDHEN and CDR2 SYDVKM. CDR3 protein: CASSHSLEQVTYGYTF. CDR3 in DNA: TGTGCCAGCAGTCACTCCCTCGAGCAGGTAACCTATGGCTACACCTTC.

This chain uses TRBV10-3 with TRBJ2-3; TRBD1 might be the D (6 bases). The ends were cut back, 7 bases at V and 3 bases at J, with 17 bases in the middle. The length of the CDR3 is 15 residues. Per germline, CDR1 ENHRY and CDR2 SYGVKD. For the CDR3, the DNA is TGTGCCATCACTACAGGGTACTCCGGGACAGATACGCAGTATTTT. Translating it yields CAITTGYSGTDTQYF.

The chain uses TRBV7-3 and TRBJ2-7; either TRBD1 or TRBD2 may supply D (5 bases each). V shed 4 bases and J shed 5 bases, with 18 bases lying between them. The CDR3 spans 15 residues. Germline CDR1 SGHTA, CDR2 FQGTGA. The CDR3 loop reads CASSSTGPPVDEQYF. In DNA, the CDR3 is TGTGCCAGCAGCTCAACGGGGCCCCCAGTGGACGAGCAGTACTTC.

This chain links TRBV9 with TRBJ2-2; 9 bases are a match to TRBD2. This CDR3 spans 16 amino acids. The V and J ends lost 3 bases and 1 base, in that order; junction bases with no gene match: 4. Germline values: CDR1 SGDLS, CDR2 YYNGEE. The CDR3 DNA sequence: TGTGCCAGCAGCGCCAGACTAGCGGTGAACACCGGGGAGCTGTTTTTT. Translated, it gives CASSARLAVNTGELFF. Based on the CDR3 plus reference TRBV9 and TRBJ2-2, the full variable domain is DSGVTQTPKHLITATGQRVTLRCSPRSGDLSVYWYQQSLDQGLQFLIQYYNGEERAKGNILERFSAQQFPDLHSELNLSSLELGDSALYFCASSARLAVNTGELFFGEGSRLTVL.